This TCR beta chain was obtained from a study of blood T cell repertoires in COVID-19. Categorization into cohorts depended on clinical history that participants reported. CDR1 SGHRS and CDR2 YFSETQ come from the germline V gene. CDR3 length: 13 residues. With 3 bases removed from V and 2 bases from J, the gap between germline ends came to 8 bases. Per the authors' pipeline: Reference gene primer amplification yielded estimated nucleated cell counts. Sequencing used immunoSEQ multiplex PCR; TCRdb keeps in-frame clones, though not all of them. V, J and clone size derive from that table, while D and trimming were established from the DNA sequence. Of a few hundred thousand clones in the sample, around 91% were seen once.

The chain is built from TRBV5-1 and TRBJ1-1; D unresolved. Sequenced material: PBMCs or T cells enriched from blood (not recorded which). This receptor was identified in a woman aged 18-29 years with acute COVID-19. The CDR3 bases are TGCGCCAGCAGCTCTGACACCAACACTGAAGCTTTCTTT. Protein sequence: CASSSDTNTEAFF. Supplemented by reference TRBV5-1 and TRBJ1-1, the full variable domain reads KAGVTQTPRYLIKTRGQQVTLSCSPISGHRSVSWYQQTPGQGLQFLFEYFSETQRNKGNFPGRFSGRQFSNSRSEMNVSTLELGDSALYLCASSSDTNTEAFFGQGTRLTVV.